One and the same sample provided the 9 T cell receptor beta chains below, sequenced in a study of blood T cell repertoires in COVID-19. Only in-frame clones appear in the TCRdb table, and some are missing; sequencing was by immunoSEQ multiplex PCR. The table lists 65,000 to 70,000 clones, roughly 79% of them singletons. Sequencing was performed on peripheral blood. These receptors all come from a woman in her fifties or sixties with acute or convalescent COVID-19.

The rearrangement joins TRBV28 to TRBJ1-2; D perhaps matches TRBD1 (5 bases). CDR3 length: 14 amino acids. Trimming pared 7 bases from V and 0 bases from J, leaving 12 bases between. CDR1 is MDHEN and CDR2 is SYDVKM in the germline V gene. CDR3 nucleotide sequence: TGTGCCAGCAACTCAGGGTACGCTAACTATGGCTACACCTTC. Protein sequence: CASNSGYANYGYTF.

The DNA for the CDR3 is TGCGCCTCAGGGTTTGCCGCAGAAAACTATGGCTACACCTTC. Residues: CASGFAAENYGYTF. The V call is TRBV10-2, the J call TRBJ1-2; possible D gene TRBD1, 5 bases. V lost 11 bases to trimming and J lost 2 bases, with 18 bases between them. Germline V CDR1 and CDR2: WSHSY, SAAADI. CDR3 size: 14 residues.

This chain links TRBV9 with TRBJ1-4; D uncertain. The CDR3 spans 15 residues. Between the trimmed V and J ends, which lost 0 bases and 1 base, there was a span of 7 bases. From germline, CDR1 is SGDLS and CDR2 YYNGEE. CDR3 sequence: CASSVASGTNEKLFF. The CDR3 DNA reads TGTGCCAGCAGCGTAGCATCGGGAACTAATGAAAAACTGTTTTTT.

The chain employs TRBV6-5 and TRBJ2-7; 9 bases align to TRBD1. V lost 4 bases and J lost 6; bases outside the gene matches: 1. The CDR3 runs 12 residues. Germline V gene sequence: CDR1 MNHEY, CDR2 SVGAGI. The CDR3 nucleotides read TGTGCCAGCAGTTGGACAGGGGTCGAGCAGTACTTC. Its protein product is CASSWTGVEQYF.

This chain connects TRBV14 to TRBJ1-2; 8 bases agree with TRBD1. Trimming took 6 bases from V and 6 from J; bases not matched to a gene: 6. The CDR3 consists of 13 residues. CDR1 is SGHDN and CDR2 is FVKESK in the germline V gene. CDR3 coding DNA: TGTGCCAGCAGTGTGACAGGGGTCCATGGCTACACCTTC. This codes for CASSVTGVHGYTF.

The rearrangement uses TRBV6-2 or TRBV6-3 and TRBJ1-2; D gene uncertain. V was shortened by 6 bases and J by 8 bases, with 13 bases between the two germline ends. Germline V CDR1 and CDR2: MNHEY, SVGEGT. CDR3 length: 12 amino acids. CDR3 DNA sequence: TGTGCCAGCAGCCGAACCGAGAGGGGCTACACCTTC. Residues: CASSRTERGYTF.

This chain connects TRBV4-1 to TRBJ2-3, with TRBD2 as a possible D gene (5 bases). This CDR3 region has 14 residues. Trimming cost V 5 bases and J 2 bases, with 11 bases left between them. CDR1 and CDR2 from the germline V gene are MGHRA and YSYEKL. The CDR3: CASSLDSHTDTQYF. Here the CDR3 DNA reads TGCGCCAGCAGCTTGGACTCGCACACAGATACGCAGTATTTT.

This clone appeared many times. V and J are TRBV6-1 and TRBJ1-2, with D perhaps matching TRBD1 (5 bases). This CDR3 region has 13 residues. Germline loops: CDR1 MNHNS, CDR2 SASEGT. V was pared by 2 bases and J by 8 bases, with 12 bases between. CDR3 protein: CASSESSRGGYTF. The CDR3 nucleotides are TGTGCCAGCAGTGAATCCAGTAGGGGCGGCTACACCTTC.

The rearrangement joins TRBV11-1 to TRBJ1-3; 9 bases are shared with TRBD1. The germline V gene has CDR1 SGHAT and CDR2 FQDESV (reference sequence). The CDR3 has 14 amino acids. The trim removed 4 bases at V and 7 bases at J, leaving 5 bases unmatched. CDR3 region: CASSSWTGANTIYF. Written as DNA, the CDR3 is TGTGCCAGCAGCTCCTGGACAGGGGCGAACACCATATATTTT.